This T cell receptor beta chain emerged from a study of blood T cell repertoires in COVID-19. Study-wide context: Italy, Spain and the United States were the sources of the convalescent and acute COVID-19 samples. Sample material is recorded as cDNA or gDNA derived from T cells, B-cell-depleted T cells, or PBMCs.

The trim removed 4 bases at V and 3 bases at J, leaving 6 bases unmatched. This CDR3 contains 15 residues. The germline V gene encodes CDR1 DFQATT and CDR2 SNEGSKA (reference sequence). In the original workflow: Nucleated cell counts were estimated from reference gene primer amplification. Measured with immunoSEQ multiplex PCR; TCRdb has only the in-frame clones, and not every one. V and J calls and clone size are given by that table; D and trimming were obtained from the DNA. The repertoire includes roughly 100,000 clones, 85% to 95% of them detected once, and 3.9% sits in the top ten. The sequence came from a woman aged 45-60 years in a cohort sampled during active COVID-19. The chain couples TRBV20-1 to TRBJ1-6; 7 bases are shared with TRBD1. The source material was peripheral blood. The CDR3: CSAIDRANYNSPLHF. In DNA, the CDR3 is TGCAGTGCTATTGACAGGGCTAACTATAATTCACCCCTCCACTTT.